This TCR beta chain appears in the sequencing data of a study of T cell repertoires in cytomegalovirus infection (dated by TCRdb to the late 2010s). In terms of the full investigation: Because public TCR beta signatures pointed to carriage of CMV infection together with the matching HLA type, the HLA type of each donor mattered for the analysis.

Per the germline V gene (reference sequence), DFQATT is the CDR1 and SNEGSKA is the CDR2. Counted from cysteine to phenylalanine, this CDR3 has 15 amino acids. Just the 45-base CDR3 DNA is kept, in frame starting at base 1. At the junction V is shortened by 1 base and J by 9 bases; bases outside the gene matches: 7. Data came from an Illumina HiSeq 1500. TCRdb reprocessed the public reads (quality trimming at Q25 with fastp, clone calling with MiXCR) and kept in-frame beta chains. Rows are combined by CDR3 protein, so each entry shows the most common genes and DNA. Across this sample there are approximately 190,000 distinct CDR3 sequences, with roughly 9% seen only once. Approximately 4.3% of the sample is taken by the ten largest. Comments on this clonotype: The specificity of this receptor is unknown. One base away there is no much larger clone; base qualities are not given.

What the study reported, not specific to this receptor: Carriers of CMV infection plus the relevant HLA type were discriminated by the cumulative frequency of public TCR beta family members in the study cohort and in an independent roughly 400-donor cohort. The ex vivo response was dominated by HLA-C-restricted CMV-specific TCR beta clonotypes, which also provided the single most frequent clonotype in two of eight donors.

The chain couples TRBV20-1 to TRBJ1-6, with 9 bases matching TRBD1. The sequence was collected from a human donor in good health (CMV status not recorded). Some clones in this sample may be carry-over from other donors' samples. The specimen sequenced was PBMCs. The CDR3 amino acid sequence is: CSARAGQGGRSPLHF. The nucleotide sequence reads TGCAGTGCTAGAGCGGGACAGGGAGGTCGTTCACCCCTCCACTTT.